The clone carrying this TCR beta chain was counted ten times or more. The sample comes from a study of T-cell reconstitution after alpha-beta-depleted transplantation in children. Construction of the TCRbeta library involved unique molecular identifiers. TCRdb called the PCR reads again in MiXCR, with one record for every CDR3 protein. The data show around 92,000 distinct CDR3 sequences, with more than 9% seen just once and approximately 13% held by the top ten. This sample comprised PBMCs from the stem cell graft donor, obtained from the stem cell graft. This receptor was obtained from a human donor who donated a stem cell graft to a child with inherited bone marrow failure.

CDR3 amino acids: CSASGSGLDTQYF. The CDR3 nucleotides read TGCAGTGCTAGCGGGAGTGGACTAGATACGCAGTATTTT. The rearrangement links TRBV20-1 to TRBJ2-3; a possible D gene is TRBD2 (6 bases). V shed 3 bases and J shed 5 bases, with 12 bases lying between them. Germline CDR1 DFQATT, CDR2 SNEGSKA (reference sequence). The CDR3 runs to 13 residues.